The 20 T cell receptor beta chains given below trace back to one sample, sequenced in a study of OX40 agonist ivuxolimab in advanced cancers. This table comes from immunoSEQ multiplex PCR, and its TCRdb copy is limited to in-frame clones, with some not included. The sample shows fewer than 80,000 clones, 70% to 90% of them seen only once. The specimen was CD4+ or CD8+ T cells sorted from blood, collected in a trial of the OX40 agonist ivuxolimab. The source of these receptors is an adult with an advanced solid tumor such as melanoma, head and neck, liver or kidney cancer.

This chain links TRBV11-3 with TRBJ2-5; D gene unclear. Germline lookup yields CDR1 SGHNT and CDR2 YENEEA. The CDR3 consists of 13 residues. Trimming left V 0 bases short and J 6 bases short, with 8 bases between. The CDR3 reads CASSLDVGQTQYF. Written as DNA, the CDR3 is TGTGCCAGCAGCTTAGACGTGGGCCAGACCCAGTACTTC.

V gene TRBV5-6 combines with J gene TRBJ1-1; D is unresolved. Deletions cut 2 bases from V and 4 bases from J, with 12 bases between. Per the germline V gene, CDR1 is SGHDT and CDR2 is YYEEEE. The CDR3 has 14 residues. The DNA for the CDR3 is TGTGCCAGCAGCTTTCTGCCGTCGGGCACTGAAGCTTTCTTT. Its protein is CASSFLPSGTEAFF. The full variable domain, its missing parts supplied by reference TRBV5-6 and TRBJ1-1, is DAGVTQSPTHLIKTRGQQVTLRCSPKSGHDTVSWYQQALGQGPQFIFQYYEEEERQRGNFPDRFSGHQFPNYSSELNVNALLLGDSALYLCASSFLPSGTEAFFGQGTRLTVV.

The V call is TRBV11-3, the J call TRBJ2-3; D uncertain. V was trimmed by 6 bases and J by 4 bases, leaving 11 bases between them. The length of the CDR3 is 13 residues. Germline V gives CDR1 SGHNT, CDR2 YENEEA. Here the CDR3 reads CASSRLEADTQYF. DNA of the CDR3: TGTGCCAGCAGTCGGCTAGAAGCAGATACGCAGTATTTT.

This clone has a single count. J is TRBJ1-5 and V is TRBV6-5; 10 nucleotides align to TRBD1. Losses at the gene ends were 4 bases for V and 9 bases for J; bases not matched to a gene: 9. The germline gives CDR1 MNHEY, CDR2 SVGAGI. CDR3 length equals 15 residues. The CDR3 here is CASSSRQGASLPQHF. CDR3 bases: TGTGCCAGCAGTTCTCGACAGGGGGCCAGTCTGCCCCAGCATTTT.

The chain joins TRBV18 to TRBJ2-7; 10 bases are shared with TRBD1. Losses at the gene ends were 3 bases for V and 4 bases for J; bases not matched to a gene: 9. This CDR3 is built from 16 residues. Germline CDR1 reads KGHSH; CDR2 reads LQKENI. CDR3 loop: CASSPLGQGYAYEQYF. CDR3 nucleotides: TGTGCCAGCTCACCGCTGGGACAGGGGTATGCGTACGAGCAGTACTTC.

The CDR3 sequence is CASKVPSARSYTF. The CDR3 region has the DNA TGTGCCAGCAAGGTACCCTCGGCGAGGTCCTACACCTTC. V usage is TRBV6-5 and J usage is TRBJ1-2, with D unclear. The CDR3 contains 13 residues. Germline V gene sequence: CDR1 MNHEY, CDR2 SVGAGI. Between the trimmed V and J ends, which lost 7 bases and 10 bases, there was a span of 19 bases.

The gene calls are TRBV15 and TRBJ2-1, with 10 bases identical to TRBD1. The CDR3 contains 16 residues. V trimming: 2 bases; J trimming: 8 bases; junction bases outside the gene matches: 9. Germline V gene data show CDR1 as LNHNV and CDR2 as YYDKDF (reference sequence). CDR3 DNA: TGTGCCACCAGCAGAAGTTCGGGACAGGGGTACCATGAGCAGTTCTTC. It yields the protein CATSRSSGQGYHEQFF. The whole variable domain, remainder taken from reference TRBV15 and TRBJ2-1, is DAMVIQNPRYQVTQFGKPVTLSCSQTLNHNVMYWYQQKSSQAPKLLFHYYDKDFNNEADTPDNFQSRRPNTSFCFLDIRSPGLGDTAMYLCATSRSSGQGYHEQFFGPGTRLTVL.

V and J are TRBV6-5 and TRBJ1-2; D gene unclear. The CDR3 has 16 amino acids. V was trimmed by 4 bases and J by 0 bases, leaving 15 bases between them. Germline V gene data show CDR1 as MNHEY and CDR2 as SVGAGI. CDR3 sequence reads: CASSSDGRAPNYGYTF. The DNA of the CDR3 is TGTGCCAGCAGTTCTGACGGACGGGCTCCTAACTATGGCTACACCTTC.

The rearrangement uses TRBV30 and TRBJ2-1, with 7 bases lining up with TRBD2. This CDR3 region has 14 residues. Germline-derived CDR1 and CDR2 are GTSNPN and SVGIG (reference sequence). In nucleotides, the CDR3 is TGTGCTGGGAATAAGCGGGGCTCCTACAATGAGCAGTTCTTC. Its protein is CAGNKRGSYNEQFF.

CDR3 loop: CASSWQGDTEAFF. In nucleotides, the CDR3 is TGCGCCAGCAGTTGGCAGGGGGACACTGAAGCTTTCTTT. V and J are TRBV5-1 and TRBJ1-1, with TRBD1 matching over 7 bases. Germline CDR1 is SGHRS and CDR2 is YFSETQ. V dropped 5 bases and J dropped 3; count of bases not matched to a gene: 4. The CDR3 contains 13 residues.

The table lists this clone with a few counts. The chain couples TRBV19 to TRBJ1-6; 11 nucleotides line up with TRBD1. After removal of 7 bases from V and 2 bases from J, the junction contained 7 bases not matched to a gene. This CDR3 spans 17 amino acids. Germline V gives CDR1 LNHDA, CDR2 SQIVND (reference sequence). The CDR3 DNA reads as TGTGCCAGTAAGGGACAGGGGGATGAGACCTATAATTCACCCCTCCACTTT. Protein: CASKGQGDETYNSPLHF.

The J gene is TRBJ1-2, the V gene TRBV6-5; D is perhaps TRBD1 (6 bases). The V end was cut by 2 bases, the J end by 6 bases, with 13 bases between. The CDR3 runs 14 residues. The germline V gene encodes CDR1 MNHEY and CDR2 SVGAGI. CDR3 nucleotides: TGTGCCAGCAGTTACGAAGGGGGTAGTCATGGCTACACCTTC. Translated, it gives CASSYEGGSHGYTF.

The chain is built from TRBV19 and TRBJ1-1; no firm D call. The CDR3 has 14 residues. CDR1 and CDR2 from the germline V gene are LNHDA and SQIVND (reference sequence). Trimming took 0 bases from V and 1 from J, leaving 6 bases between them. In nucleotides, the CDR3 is TGTGCCAGTAGTATAGAGAGTTCGAACACTGAAGCTTTCTTT. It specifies CASSIESSNTEAFF. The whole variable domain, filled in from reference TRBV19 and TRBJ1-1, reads DGGITQSPKYLFRKEGQNVTLSCEQNLNHDAMYWYRQDPGQGLRLIYYSQIVNDFQKGDIAEGYSVSREKKESFPLTVTSAQKNPTAFYLCASSIESSNTEAFFGQGTRLTVV.

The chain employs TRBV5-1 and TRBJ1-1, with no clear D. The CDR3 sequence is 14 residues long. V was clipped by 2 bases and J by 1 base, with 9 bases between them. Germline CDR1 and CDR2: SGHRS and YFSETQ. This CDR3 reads CASSLGHSNTEAFF. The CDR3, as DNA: TGCGCCAGCAGCTTAGGCCACTCGAACACTGAAGCTTTCTTT.

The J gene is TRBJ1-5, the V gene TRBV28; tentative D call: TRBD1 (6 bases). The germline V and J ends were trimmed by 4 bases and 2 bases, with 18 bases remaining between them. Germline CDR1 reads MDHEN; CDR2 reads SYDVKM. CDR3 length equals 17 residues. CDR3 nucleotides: TGTGCCAGCAGTTACGAATGGGGGGGCGTTGGCAATCAGCCCCAGCATTTT. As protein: CASSYEWGGVGNQPQHF. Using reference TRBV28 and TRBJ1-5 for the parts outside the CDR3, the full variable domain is DVKVTQSSRYLVKRTGEKVFLECVQDMDHENMFWYRQDPGLGLRLIYFSYDVKMKEKGDIPEGYSVSREKKERFSLILESASTNQTSMYLCASSYEWGGVGNQPQHFGDGTRLSIL.

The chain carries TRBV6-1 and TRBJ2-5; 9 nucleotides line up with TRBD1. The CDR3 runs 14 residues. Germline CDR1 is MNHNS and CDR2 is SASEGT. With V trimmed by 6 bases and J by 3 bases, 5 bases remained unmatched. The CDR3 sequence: CASRRDRVEETQYF. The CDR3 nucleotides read TGTGCCAGCAGGAGGGACAGGGTCGAAGAGACCCAGTACTTC.

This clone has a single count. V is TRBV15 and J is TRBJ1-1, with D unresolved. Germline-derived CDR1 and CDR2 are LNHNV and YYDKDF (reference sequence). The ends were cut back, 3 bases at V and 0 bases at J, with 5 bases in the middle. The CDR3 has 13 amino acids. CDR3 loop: CATSRGMNTEAFF. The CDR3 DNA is TGTGCCACCAGCAGGGGGATGAACACTGAAGCTTTCTTT.

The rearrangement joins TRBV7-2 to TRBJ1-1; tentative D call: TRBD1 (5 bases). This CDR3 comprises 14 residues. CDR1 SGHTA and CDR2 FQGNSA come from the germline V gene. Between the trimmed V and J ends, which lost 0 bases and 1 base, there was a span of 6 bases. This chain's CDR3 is CASSLAQGNTEAFF. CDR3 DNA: TGTGCCAGCAGCTTAGCGCAGGGGAACACTGAAGCTTTCTTT.

The CDR3 here is CASSIEGTSPSGNQPQHF. CDR3 sequence (DNA): TGTGCCAGTAGTATAGAAGGGACGTCACCCTCGGGCAATCAGCCCCAGCATTTT. The V and J genes are TRBV19 and TRBJ1-5, with D possibly being TRBD1 (5 bases). The CDR3 extends over 18 amino acids. V gave up 0 bases and J gave up 2 bases, with 17 bases separating them. From germline, CDR1 is LNHDA and CDR2 SQIVND (reference sequence).

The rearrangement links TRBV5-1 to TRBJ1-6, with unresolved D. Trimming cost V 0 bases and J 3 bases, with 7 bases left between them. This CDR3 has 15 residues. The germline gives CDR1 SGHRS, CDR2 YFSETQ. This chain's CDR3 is CASSLAGDYNSPLHF. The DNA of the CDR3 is TGCGCCAGCAGCTTGGCCGGGGACTATAATTCACCCCTCCACTTT.